Listed below are T cell receptor beta chains from one sample, sequenced in a study of beta chain features in type 1 diabetes. The table came from immunoSEQ multiplex PCR; TCRdb's copy has only in-frame clones and leaves some out. This table has about 180,000 clones, 10% to 15% appearing once. The sample comprised central memory CD4+ T cells from blood. These receptors all stem from a young woman in good health. Both conserved end residues are part of each CDR3. The order of the fields is V gene, D gene, clone size, J gene, CDR3 protein, CDR3 DNA. A D gene is named only where the DNA matches it firmly. Where a row states a size, it is once, few, many or the class of an expanded clone; other rows omit it.

>TRBV30|NA|NA|TRBJ1-4
CAWIPSAGNEKLFF
TGTGCCTGGATTCCCTCGGCGGGAAATGAAAAACTGTTTTTT
>TRBV5-1|TRBD1|few|TRBJ1-3
CASSKGASGNTIYF
TGCGCCAGCAGCAAGGGGGCGTCTGGAAACACCATATATTTT
>TRBV11-2|NA|NA|TRBJ2-2
CASSQGLANTGELFF
TGTGCCAGCAGCCAGGGACTGGCGAACACCGGGGAGCTGTTTTTT
>TRBV29-1|NA|few|TRBJ1-1
CSLEGGAGSEAFF
TGCAGCCTTGAGGGGGGGGCCGGGAGTGAAGCTTTCTTT
>TRBV12-5|NA|few|TRBJ2-5
CASGLSGVETQYF
TGTGCTAGTGGTTTATCGGGAGTGGAGACCCAGTACTTC
>TRBV6-5|NA|many|TRBJ1-2
CASSYSVRVAGGYTF
TGTGCCAGCAGTTACTCAGTCAGGGTCGCAGGTGGCTACACCTTC
>TRBV29-1|TRBD2|few|TRBJ2-7
CSAGLARNEQYF
TGCAGCGCTGGACTAGCGCGAAACGAGCAGTACTTC
>TRBV7-2|TRBD2|NA|TRBJ2-7
CASSLDSGYEQYF
TGTGCCAGCAGCTTGGATAGCGGGTACGAGCAGTACTTC
>TRBV4-1|TRBD2|NA|TRBJ2-7
CASSPGEASGSGEQYF
TGCGCCAGCAGCCCCGGCGAGGCTAGCGGGAGTGGGGAGCAGTACTTC
>TRBV30|NA|few|TRBJ2-7
CAWAGAPYEQYF
TGTGCCTGGGCAGGGGCGCCCTACGAGCAGTACTTC
>TRBV5-4|NA|few|TRBJ2-1
CASSSNVGYNEQFF
TGTGCCAGCAGTTCTAACGTCGGCTACAATGAGCAGTTCTTC
>TRBV7-2|TRBD2|NA|TRBJ2-3
CASSFSTSGTDTQYF
TGTGCCAGCAGCTTTTCGACTAGCGGCACAGATACGCAGTATTTT
>TRBV6-5|NA|NA|TRBJ2-3
CASSYGGLSLVDTQYF
TGTGCCAGCAGTTACGGAGGATTGTCGCTGGTAGATACGCAGTATTTT
>TRBV18|NA|NA|TRBJ1-1
CASSPAQRNTEAFF
TGTGCCAGCTCACCTGCACAGAGGAACACTGAAGCTTTCTTT
>TRBV28|TRBD1|few|TRBJ1-1
CASSLGGQKNTEAFF
TGTGCCAGCAGTTTAGGGGGACAGAAGAACACTGAAGCTTTCTTT
>TRBV28|NA|NA|TRBJ1-3
CASSTTGWGNTIYF
TGTGCCAGCAGTACCACAGGGTGGGGAAACACCATATATTTT
>TRBV27|TRBD2|NA|TRBJ2-1
CASSEWTSGTYNEQFF
TGTGCCAGCAGTGAATGGACTAGCGGAACCTACAATGAGCAGTTCTTC
>TRBV5-1|NA|few|TRBJ1-2
CASSLGSAGNYGYTF
TGCGCCAGCAGCTTGGGTTCCGCAGGAAACTATGGCTACACCTTC
>TRBV14|NA|NA|TRBJ1-4
CASSLLTAENEKLFF
TGTGCCAGCAGCCTTCTGACAGCTGAAAATGAAAAACTGTTTTTT
>TRBV19|NA|NA|TRBJ1-1
CASSAQAFSTEAFF
TGTGCCAGTAGTGCTCAAGCGTTTAGCACTGAAGCTTTCTTT
>TRBV7-3|NA|NA|TRBJ2-5
CASSLGSGSQETQYF
TGTGCCAGCAGCCTGGGGTCGGGGTCCCAAGAGACCCAGTACTTC
>TRBV30|NA|NA|TRBJ1-1
CAWSRGISEAFF
TGTGCCTGGAGTCGAGGGATCTCTGAAGCTTTCTTT
>TRBV4-3|TRBD1|few|TRBJ1-4
CASSPGQGMEKLFF
TGCGCCAGCAGCCCGGGACAGGGAATGGAAAAACTGTTTTTT
>TRBV2|NA|few|TRBJ2-6
CASSGEAGANVLTF
TGTGCCAGCAGTGGCGAAGCCGGGGCCAACGTCCTGACTTTC
>TRBV28|NA|NA|TRBJ1-2
CASSSGDASNYGYTF
TGTGCCAGCAGTTCAGGGGACGCCTCTAACTATGGCTACACCTTC
>TRBV7-2|NA|NA|TRBJ2-1
CASSLVRGGQFF
TGTGCCAGCAGCTTAGTCCGGGGTGGGCAGTTCTTC
>TRBV10-3|TRBD2|few|TRBJ2-1
CAISDRLAGEARDNEQFF
TGTGCCATCAGTGATCGGCTAGCGGGAGAGGCAAGGGACAATGAGCAGTTCTTC
>TRBV4-2|NA|few|TRBJ1-2
CASSTTGANYGYTF
TGTGCCAGCAGTACGACCGGAGCTAACTATGGCTACACCTTC
>TRBV11-2|NA|NA|TRBJ2-7
CASSLAYPQGNSYEQYF
TGTGCCAGCAGCTTAGCGTACCCCCAGGGCAACTCCTACGAGCAGTACTTC
>TRBV28|TRBD1|few|TRBJ2-2
CASSRATGGGGELFF
TGTGCCAGCAGCCGGGCTACAGGGGGAGGCGGGGAGCTGTTTTTT
>TRBV6-1|TRBD2|NA|TRBJ2-7
CASVRSSGVYEQYF
TGTGCCAGCGTCCGGTCCAGCGGGGTCTACGAGCAGTACTTC
>TRBV19|TRBD1|NA|TRBJ1-2
CASTSGTVNYGYTF
TGTGCCAGTACCTCCGGGACAGTTAATTATGGCTACACCTTC
>TRBV6-5|NA|NA|TRBJ2-7
CASRPVGRGYEQYF
TGTGCCAGCAGGCCCGTCGGGAGAGGCTACGAGCAGTACTTC
>TRBV5-4|NA|few|TRBJ2-7
CASTRDSLSEQYF
TGTGCCAGCACCCGGGACTCCCTCAGCGAGCAGTACTTC
>TRBV27|NA|NA|TRBJ2-7
CASRSSSYEQYF
TGTGCCAGCAGGTCGAGCTCCTACGAGCAGTACTTC
>TRBV7-6|NA|NA|TRBJ2-3
CASSLLTDTQYF
TGTGCCAGCAGCCTACTAACAGATACGCAGTATTTT
>TRBV7-9|TRBD2|few|TRBJ2-1
CASSLGGGGPGNEQFF
TGTGCCAGCAGCTTAGGCGGGGGAGGGCCGGGGAATGAGCAGTTCTTC
>TRBV28|TRBD2|NA|TRBJ2-1
CASSLVGTSGSYEQFF
TGTGCCAGCAGTTTAGTAGGGACTAGCGGGAGTTATGAGCAGTTCTTC
>TRBV30|TRBD1|NA|TRBJ1-5
CAWSAGQGFGQPQHF
TGTGCCTGGAGTGCCGGACAGGGGTTCGGTCAGCCCCAGCATTTT
>TRBV5-6|NA|NA|TRBJ1-1
CASSFLGLMAAEAFF
TGTGCCAGCAGCTTTTTGGGCCTCATGGCCGCTGAAGCTTTCTTT
>TRBV6-5|TRBD1|NA|TRBJ1-5
CASSYTTGVDQPQHF
TGTGCCAGCAGTTACACGACAGGGGTCGATCAGCCCCAGCATTTT
>TRBV10-3|TRBD2|NA|TRBJ2-1
CAISERSGASYNEQFF
TGTGCCATCAGTGAGCGTAGCGGGGCCTCCTACAATGAGCAGTTCTTC
>TRBV4-1|NA|few|TRBJ2-7
CASSQTQGEYEQYF
TGTGCCAGCAGCCAAACACAGGGTGAATACGAGCAGTACTTC
>TRBV30|TRBD2|NA|TRBJ2-5
CAWSYGLAPQETQYF
TGTGCCTGGAGTTACGGACTAGCGCCACAAGAGACCCAGTACTTC
>TRBV2|TRBD2|few|TRBJ2-3
CASRLAGRTDTQYF
TGTGCCAGCAGGCTAGCGGGCCGCACAGATACGCAGTATTTT
>TRBV2|TRBD1|few|TRBJ2-6
CASSRDRGVQWTSGANVLTF
TGTGCCAGCAGCCGGGACAGGGGAGTGCAGTGGACATCTGGGGCCAACGTCCTGACTTTC
>TRBV18|TRBD1|NA|TRBJ1-5
CASSPSDRANQPQHF
TGTGCCAGCTCACCCTCGGACAGGGCCAATCAGCCCCAGCATTTT
>TRBV30|NA|NA|TRBJ1-2
CAWSFQQAPAYGYTF
TGTGCCTGGAGTTTCCAACAGGCCCCTGCCTATGGCTACACCTTC
>TRBV30|NA|few|TRBJ1-1
CAWSLRGNTEAFF
TGTGCCTGGAGTTTACGGGGGAACACTGAAGCTTTCTTT
>TRBV5-1|TRBD2|NA|TRBJ2-5
CASSSSGSDQETQYF
TGCGCCAGCAGCTCTAGCGGGAGTGACCAAGAGACCCAGTACTTC
>TRBV14|NA|few|TRBJ2-5
CASSVRGAGETQYF
TGTGCCAGCAGCGTCCGGGGTGCGGGGGAGACCCAGTACTTC
>TRBV6-5|NA|few|TRBJ2-1
CASSYSREDEQFF
TGTGCCAGCAGTTACTCGAGGGAGGATGAGCAGTTCTTC
>TRBV11-2|NA|NA|TRBJ2-5
CASSLVRKPYQETQYF
TGTGCCAGCAGCTTAGTCCGCAAGCCGTACCAAGAGACCCAGTACTTC
>TRBV28|TRBD1|NA|TRBJ1-4
CAGGQGAVGEKLFF
TGTGCCGGGGGACAGGGGGCCGTGGGTGAAAAACTGTTTTTT
>TRBV6-1|NA|few|TRBJ2-5
CASRRSLQETQYF
TGTGCCAGTCGGAGGTCCCTCCAAGAGACCCAGTACTTC
>TRBV6-1|NA|few|TRBJ1-5
CASNAGNQPQHF
TGTGCCAGCAACGCGGGCAATCAGCCCCAGCATTTT